The entry that follows covers one T cell receptor beta chain sequence. Its cognate antigen is unknown. The data belong to a study of T cell repertoires in cytomegalovirus infection. For the study at large: It can be stated that public TCR beta signatures indicated CMV infection as well as a matching HLA type.

MiXCR was run by TCRdb on the reads, yielding one entry per CDR3 protein. The sample has nearly 450,000 distinct CDR3 sequences; about 33% are singletons. V was trimmed by 7 bases and J by 1 base, leaving 14 bases between them. The CDR3 runs to 14 residues. Germline-derived CDR1 and CDR2 are SGHNT and YYREEE (reference sequence). General study points: Totalled public TCR beta family frequency picked out people who carried CMV plus the relevant HLA.

The gene calls are TRBV5-4 and TRBJ1-1; D not certain. The TCR comes from a human donor in good health (CMV status not recorded). Some clones in this sample may be carry-over from other donors' samples. Sequencing used PBMCs. The CDR3 sequence is CASSNLGSNTEAFF. The CDR3 DNA follows: TGTGCCAGCTCCAACCTGGGCTCGAACACTGAAGCTTTCTTT.